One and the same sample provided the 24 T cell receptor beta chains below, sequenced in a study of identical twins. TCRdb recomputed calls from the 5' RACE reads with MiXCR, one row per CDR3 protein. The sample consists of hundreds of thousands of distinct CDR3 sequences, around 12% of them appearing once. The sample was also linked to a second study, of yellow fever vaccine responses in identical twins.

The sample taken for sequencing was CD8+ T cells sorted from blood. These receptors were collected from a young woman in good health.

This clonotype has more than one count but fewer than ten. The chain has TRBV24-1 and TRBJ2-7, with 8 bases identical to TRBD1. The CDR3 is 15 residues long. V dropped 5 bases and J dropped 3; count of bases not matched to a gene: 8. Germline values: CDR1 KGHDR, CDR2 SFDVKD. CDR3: CATSAAGTGYYEQYF. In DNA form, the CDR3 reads TGTGCCACCAGTGCCGCCGGGACAGGTTACTACGAGCAGTACTTC.

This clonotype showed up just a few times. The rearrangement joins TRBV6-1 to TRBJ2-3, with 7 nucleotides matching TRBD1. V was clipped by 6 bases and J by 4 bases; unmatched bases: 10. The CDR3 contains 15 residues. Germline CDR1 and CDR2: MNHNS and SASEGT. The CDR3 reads CASSHTGAVADTQYF. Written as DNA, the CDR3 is TGTGCCAGCAGCCACACAGGGGCGGTTGCAGATACGCAGTATTTT.

The CDR3 DNA is TGTGCCAGCAGTGATCAGGGGAGGGACGAGCAGTACGTC. It is translated as CASSDQGRDEQYV. The genes are TRBV5-4 and TRBJ2-7, with a possible D match to TRBD2 (7 bases). There are 13 residues in the CDR3. Trimming took off 5 bases at V and 5 bases at J, with 14 bases between the two ends. Germline-derived CDR1 and CDR2 are SGHNT and YYREEE (reference sequence).

Written as DNA, the CDR3 is TGCAGTGCTAGTCCCGGGACATTTTTTGAAGCTTTCTTT. Protein sequence: CSASPGTFFEAFF. The rearrangement links TRBV20-1 to TRBJ1-1, with a possible D match to TRBD1 (6 bases). The CDR3 sequence is 13 residues long. Trimming stripped 3 bases from V and 7 bases from J, with 15 bases between. Germline V gene sequence: CDR1 DFQATT, CDR2 SNEGSKA (reference sequence).

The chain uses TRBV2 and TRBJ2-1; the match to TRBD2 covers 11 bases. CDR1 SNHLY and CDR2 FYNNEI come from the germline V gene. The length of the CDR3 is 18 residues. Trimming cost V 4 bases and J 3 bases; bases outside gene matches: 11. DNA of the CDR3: TGTGCCAGCAGTGGATCTACAGACGGACTAGCGGGCTACAATGAGCAGTTCTTC. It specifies CASSGSTDGLAGYNEQFF.

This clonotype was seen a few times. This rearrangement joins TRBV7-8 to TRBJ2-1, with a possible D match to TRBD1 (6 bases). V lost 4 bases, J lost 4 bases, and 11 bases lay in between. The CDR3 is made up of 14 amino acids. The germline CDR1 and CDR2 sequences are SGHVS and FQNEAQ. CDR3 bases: TGTGCCAGCAGCTCCGGGACACGTTACAATGAGCAGTTCTTC. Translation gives CASSSGTRYNEQFF.

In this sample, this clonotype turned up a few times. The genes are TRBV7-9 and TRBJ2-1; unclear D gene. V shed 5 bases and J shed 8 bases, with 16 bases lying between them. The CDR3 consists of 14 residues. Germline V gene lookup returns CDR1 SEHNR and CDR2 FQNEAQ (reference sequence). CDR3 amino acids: CASSPVSRFDEQFF. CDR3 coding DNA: TGTGCCAGCAGCCCAGTTTCCCGGTTCGATGAGCAGTTCTTC.

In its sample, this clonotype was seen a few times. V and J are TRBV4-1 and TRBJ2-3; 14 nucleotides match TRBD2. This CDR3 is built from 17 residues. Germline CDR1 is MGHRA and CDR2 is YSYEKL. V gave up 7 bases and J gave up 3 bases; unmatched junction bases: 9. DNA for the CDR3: TGCGCCAGCACACCCCGGACTAGCGGGGGGCCTACAGATACGCAGTATTTT. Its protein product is CASTPRTSGGPTDTQYF.

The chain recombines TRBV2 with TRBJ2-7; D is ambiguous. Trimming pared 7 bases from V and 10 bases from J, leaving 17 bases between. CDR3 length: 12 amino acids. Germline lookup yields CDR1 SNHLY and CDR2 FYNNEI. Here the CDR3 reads CASNSLVSVQYV. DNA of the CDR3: TGTGCCAGCAACTCCCTGGTTTCGGTTCAGTACGTC.

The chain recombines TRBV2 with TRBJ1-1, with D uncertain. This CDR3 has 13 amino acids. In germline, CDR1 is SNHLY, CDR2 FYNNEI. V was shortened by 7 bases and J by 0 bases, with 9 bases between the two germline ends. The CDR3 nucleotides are TGTGCCAGCACCCAGGCTATGAACACTGAAGCTTTCTTT. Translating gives CASTQAMNTEAFF.

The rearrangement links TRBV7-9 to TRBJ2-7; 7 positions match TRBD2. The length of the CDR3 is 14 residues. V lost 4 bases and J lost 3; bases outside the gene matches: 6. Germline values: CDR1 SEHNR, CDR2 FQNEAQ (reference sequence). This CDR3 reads CASSYPGGNYEQYV. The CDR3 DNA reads TGTGCCAGCAGCTACCCCGGGGGGAACTACGAGCAGTACGTC.

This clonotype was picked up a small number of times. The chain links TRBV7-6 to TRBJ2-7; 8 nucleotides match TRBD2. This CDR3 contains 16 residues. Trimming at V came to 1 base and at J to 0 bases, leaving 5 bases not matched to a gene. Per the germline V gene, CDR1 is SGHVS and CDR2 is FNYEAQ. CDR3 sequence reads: CASSLEASGPSYEQYF. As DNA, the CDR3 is TGTGCCAGCAGCTTAGAGGCTAGCGGGCCCTCCTACGAGCAGTACTTC.

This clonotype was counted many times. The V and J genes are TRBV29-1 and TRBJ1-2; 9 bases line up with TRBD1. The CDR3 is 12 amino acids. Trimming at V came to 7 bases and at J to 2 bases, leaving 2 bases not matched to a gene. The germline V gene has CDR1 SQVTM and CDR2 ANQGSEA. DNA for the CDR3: TGCAGCGGTGGACAGGGGAACTATGGCTACACCTTC. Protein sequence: CSGGQGNYGYTF.

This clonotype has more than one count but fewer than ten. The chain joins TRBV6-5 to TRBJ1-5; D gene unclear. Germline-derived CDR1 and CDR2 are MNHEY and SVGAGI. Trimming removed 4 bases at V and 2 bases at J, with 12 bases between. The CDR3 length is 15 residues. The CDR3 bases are TGTGCCAGCAGTTCAAACGTTGGAGGCAATCAGCCCCAGCATTTT. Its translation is CASSSNVGGNQPQHF.

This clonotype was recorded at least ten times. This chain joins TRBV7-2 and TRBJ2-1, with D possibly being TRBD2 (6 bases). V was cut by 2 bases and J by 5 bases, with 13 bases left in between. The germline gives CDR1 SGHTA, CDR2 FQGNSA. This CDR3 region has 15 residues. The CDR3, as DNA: TGTGCCAGCAGCTTATACGGGAGTATAAACAATGAGCAGTTCTTC. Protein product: CASSLYGSINNEQFF.

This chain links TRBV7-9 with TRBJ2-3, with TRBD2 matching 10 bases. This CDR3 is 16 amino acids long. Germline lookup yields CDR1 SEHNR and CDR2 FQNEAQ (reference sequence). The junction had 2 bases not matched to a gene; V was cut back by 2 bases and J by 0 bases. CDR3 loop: CASSLLAGASTDTQYF. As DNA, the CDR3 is TGTGCCAGCAGCTTACTAGCGGGGGCTAGCACAGATACGCAGTATTTT.

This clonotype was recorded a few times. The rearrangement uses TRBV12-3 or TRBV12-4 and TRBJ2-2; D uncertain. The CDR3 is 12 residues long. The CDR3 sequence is CAALITTGELFF. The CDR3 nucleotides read TGTGCAGCCCTAATAACAACCGGGGAGCTGTTTTTT.

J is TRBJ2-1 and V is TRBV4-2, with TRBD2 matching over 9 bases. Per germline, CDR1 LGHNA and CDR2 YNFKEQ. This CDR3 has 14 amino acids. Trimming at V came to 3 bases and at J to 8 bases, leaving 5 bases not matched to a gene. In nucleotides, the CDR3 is TGTGCCAGCAGCCAGCGGGGGGGCGGGGATGAGCAGTTCTTC. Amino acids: CASSQRGGGDEQFF.

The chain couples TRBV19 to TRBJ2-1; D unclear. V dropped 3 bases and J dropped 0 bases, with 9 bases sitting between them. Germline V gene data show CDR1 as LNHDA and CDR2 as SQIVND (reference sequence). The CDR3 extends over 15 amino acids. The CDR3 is CASSMSPSSYNEQFF. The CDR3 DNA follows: TGTGCCAGTAGTATGAGCCCGAGCTCCTACAATGAGCAGTTCTTC.

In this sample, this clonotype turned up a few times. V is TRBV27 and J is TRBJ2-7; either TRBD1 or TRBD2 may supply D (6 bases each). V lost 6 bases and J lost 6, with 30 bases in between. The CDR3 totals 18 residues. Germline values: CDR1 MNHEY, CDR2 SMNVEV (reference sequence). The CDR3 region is CASSQDSYRLDRFREQYF. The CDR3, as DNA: TGTGCCAGCAGCCAGGACAGCTACCGACTAGATCGCTTTCGCGAGCAGTACTTC.

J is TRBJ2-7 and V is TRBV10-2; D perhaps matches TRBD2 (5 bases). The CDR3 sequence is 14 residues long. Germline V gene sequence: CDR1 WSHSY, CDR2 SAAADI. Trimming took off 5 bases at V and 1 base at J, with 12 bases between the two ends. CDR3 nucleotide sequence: TGCGCCAGCAGTACCGGGGTAGCGTCCTACGAGCAGTACGTC. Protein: CASSTGVASYEQYV.

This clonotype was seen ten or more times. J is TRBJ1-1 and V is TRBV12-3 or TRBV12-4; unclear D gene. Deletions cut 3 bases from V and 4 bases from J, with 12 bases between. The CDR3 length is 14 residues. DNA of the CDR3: TGTGCCAGCAGTTTGGGATTCCGGGTCACTGAAGCTTTCTTT. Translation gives CASSLGFRVTEAFF.

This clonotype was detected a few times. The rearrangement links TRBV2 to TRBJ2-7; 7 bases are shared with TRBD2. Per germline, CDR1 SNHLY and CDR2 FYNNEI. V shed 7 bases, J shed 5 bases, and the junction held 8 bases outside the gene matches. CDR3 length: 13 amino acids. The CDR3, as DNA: TGTGCCAGCACTTGGGAGGGGACCGACGAGCAGTACTTC. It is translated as CASTWEGTDEQYF.

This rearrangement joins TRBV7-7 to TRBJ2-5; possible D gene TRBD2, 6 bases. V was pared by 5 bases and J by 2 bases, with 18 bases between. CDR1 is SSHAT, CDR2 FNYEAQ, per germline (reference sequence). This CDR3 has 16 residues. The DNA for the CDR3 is TGTGCCAGCAGCCCACCCGGGGGATTATCTCAAGAGACCCAGTACTTC. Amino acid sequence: CASSPPGGLSQETQYF. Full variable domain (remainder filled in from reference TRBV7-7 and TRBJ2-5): GAGVSQSPRYKVTKRGQDVTLRCDPISSHATLYWYQQALGQGPEFLTYFNYEAQPDKSGLPSDRFSAERPEGSISTLTIQRTEQRDSAMYRCASSPPGGLSQETQYFGPGTRLLVL.